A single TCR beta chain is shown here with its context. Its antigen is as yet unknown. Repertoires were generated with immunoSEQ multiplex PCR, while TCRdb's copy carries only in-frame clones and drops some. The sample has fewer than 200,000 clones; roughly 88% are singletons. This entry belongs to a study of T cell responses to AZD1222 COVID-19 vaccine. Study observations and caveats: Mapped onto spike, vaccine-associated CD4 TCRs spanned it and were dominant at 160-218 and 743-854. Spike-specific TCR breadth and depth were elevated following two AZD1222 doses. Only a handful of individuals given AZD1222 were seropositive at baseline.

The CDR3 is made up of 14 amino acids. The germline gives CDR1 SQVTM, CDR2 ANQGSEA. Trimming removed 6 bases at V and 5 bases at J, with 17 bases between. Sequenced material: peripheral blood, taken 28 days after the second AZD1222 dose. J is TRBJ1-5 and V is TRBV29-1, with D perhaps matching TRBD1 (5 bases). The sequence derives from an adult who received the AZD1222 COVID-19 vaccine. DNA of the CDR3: TGCAGCGTGGGGCGGGGGGGGATGGATCAGCCCCAGCATTTT. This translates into CSVGRGGMDQPQHF.